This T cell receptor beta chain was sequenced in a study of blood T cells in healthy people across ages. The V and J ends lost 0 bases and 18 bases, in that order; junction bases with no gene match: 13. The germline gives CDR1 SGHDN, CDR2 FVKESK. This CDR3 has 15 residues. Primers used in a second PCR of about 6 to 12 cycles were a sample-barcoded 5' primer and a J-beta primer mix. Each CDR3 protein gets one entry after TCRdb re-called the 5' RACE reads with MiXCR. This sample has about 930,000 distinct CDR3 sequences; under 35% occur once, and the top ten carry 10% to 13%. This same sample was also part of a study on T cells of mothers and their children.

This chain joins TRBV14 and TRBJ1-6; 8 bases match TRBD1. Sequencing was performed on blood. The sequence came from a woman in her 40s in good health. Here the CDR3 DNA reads TGTGCCAGCAGCCAAGATGAGGCAGGGGGCCCTTTCCGCCACTTT. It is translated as CASSQDEAGGPFRHF.